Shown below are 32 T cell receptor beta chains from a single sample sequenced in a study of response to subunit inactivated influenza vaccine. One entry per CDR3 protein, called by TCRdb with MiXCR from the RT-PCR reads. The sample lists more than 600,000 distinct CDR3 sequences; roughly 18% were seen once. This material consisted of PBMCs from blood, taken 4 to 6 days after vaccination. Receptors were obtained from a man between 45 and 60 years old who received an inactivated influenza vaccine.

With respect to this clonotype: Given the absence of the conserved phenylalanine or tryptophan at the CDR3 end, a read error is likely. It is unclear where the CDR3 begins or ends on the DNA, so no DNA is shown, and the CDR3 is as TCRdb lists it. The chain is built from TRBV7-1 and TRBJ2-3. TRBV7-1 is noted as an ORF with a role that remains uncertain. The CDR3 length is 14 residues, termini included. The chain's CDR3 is CAMGPGLSCWALYC.

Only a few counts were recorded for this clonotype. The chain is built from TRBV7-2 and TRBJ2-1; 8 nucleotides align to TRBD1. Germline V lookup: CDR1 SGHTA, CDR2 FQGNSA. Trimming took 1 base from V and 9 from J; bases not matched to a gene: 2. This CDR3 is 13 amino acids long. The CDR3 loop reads CASSLGQGSEQFF. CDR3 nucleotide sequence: TGTGCCAGCAGCTTAGGACAGGGGAGTGAGCAGTTCTTC.

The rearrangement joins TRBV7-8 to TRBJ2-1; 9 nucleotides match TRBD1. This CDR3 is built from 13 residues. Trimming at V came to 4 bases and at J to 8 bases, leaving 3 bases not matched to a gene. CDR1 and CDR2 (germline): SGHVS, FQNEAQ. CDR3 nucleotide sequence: TGTGCCAGCAGCTCCGGGACAGGGTATGAGCAGTTCTTC. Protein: CASSSGTGYEQFF.

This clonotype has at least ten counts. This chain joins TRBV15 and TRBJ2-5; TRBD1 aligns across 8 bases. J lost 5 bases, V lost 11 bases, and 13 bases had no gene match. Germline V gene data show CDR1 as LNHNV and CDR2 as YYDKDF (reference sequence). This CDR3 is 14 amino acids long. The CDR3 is CASTTHRGDETQYF. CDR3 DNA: TGTGCCTCTACAACCCACAGGGGGGATGAGACCCAGTACTTC. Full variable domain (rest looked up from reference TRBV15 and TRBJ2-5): DAMVIQNPRYQVTQFGKPVTLSCSQTLNHNVMYWYQQKSSQAPKLLFHYYDKDFNNEADTPDNFQSRRPNTSFCFLDIRSPGLGDTAMYLCASTTHRGDETQYFGPGTRLLVL.

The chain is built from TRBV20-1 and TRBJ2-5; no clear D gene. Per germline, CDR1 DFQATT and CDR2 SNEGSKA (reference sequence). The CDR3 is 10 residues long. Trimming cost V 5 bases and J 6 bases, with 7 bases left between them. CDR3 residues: CSAFRKTQYF. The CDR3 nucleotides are TGCAGTGCTTTTAGAAAGACCCAGTACTTC.

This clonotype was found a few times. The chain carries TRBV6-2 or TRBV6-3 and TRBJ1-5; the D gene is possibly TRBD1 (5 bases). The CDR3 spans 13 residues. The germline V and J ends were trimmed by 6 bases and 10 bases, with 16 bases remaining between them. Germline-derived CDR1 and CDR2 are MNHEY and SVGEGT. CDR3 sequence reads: CASRDSTYDPQHF. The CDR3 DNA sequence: TGTGCCAGCAGAGACAGCACTTATGATCCCCAGCATTTT.

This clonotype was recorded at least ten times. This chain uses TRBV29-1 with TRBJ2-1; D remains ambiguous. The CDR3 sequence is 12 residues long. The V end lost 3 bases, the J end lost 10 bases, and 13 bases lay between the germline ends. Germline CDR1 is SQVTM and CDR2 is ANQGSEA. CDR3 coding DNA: TGCAGCGTTGAGGCTTACAGTGACGAGCAGTTCTTC. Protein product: CSVEAYSDEQFF.

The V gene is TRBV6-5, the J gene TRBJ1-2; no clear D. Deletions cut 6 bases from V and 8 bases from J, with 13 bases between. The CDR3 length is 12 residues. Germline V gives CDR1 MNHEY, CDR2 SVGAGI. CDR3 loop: CASREGPAGYTF. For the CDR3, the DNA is TGTGCCAGCAGGGAGGGCCCGGCGGGCTACACCTTC.

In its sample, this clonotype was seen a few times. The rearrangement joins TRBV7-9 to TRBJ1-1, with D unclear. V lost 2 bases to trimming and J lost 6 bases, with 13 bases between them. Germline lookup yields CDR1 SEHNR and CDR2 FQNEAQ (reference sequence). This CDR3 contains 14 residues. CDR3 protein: CASSLLAKNPEAFF. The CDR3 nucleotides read TGTGCCAGCAGCTTATTGGCCAAAAACCCTGAAGCTTTCTTT.

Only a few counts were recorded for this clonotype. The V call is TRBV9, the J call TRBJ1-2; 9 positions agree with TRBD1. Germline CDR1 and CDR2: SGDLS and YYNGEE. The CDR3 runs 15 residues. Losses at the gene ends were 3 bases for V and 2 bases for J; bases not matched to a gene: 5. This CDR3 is CASSAYGQGNYGYTF. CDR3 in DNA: TGTGCCAGCAGCGCCTATGGACAGGGGAACTATGGCTACACCTTC.

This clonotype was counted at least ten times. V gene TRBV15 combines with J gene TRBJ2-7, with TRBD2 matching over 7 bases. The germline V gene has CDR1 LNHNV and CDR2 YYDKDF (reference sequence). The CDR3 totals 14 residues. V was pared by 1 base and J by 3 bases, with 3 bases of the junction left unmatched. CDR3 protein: CATSRGTRGYEQYF. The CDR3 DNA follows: TGTGCCACCAGCAGAGGGACTAGGGGCTACGAGCAGTACTTC.

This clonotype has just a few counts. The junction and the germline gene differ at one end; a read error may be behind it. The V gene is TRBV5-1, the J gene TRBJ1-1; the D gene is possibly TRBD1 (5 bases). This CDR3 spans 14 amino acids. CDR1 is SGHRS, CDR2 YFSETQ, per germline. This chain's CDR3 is CASSGGPGNAEAFF. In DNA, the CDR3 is TGCGCCAGCAGCGGCGGCCCAGGGAACGCTGAAGCTTTCTTT.

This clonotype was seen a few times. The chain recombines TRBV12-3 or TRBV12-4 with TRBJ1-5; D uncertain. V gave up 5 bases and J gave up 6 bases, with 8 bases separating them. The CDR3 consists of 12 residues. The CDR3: CASSQWGQPQHF. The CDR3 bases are TGTGCCAGCAGTCAGTGGGGTCAGCCCCAGCATTTT.

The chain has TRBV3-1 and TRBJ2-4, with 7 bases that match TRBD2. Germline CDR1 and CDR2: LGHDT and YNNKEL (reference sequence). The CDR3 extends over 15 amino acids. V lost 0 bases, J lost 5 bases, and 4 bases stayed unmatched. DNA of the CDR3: TGTGCCAGCAGCCAAGATGGTCTAGCGGAAAACATTCAGTACTTC. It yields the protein CASSQDGLAENIQYF.

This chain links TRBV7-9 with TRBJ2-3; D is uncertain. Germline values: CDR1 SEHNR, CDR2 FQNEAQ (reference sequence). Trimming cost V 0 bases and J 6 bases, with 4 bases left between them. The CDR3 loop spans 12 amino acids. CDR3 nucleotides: TGTGCCAGCAGCTTAGCTCACGATACGCAGTATTTT. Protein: CASSLAHDTQYF.

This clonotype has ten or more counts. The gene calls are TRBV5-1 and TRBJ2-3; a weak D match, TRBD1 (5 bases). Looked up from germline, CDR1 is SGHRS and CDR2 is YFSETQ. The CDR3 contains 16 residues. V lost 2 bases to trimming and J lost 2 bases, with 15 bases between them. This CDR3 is CASSFTDLGPTDTQYF. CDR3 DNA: TGCGCCAGCAGCTTTACAGATTTGGGGCCCACAGATACGCAGTATTTT.

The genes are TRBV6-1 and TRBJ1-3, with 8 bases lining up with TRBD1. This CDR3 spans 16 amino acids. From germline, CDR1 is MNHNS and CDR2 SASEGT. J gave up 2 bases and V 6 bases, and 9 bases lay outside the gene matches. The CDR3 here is CASSTTGGLAGNTIYF. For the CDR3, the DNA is TGTGCCAGCAGCACCACAGGGGGGCTAGCTGGAAACACCATATATTTT.

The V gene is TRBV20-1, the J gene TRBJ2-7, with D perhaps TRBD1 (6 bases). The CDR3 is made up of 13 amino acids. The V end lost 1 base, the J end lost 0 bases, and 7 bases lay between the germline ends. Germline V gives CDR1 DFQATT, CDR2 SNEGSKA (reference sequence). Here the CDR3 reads CSARGQDSYEQYF. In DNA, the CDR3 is TGCAGTGCTAGAGGACAGGACTCCTACGAGCAGTACTTC.

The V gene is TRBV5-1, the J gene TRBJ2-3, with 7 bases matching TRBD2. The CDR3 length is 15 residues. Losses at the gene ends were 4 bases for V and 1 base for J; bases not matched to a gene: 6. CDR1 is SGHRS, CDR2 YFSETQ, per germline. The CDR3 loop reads CASSEREGGTDTQYF. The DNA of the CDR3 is TGCGCCAGCAGCGAGAGGGAGGGCGGCACAGATACGCAGTATTTT.

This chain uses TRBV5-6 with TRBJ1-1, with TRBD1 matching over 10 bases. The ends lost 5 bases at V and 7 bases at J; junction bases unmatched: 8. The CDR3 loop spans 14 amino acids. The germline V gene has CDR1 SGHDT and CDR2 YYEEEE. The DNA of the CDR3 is TGTGCCAGCAGATCCGGGACAGGGGCTGTTGAAGCTTTCTTT. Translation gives CASRSGTGAVEAFF.

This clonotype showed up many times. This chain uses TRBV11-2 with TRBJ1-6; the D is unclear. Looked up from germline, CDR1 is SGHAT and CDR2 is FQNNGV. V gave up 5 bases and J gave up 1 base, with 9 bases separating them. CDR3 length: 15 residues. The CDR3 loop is CASSILTSYNSPLHF. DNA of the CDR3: TGTGCCAGCAGCATCCTGACATCCTATAATTCACCCCTCCACTTT.

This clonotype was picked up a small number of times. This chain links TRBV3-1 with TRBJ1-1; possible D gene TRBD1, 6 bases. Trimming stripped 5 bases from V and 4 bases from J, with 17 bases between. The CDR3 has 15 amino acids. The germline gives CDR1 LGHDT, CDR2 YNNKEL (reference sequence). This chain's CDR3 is CASSRGNGLGTEAFF. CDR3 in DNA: TGTGCCAGCAGCAGGGGGAATGGGTTAGGCACTGAAGCTTTCTTT.

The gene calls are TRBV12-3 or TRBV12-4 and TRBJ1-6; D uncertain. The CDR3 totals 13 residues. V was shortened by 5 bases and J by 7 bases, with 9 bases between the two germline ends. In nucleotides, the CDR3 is TGTGCCAGCAGTCCCGGATCAAATTCACCCCTCCACTTT. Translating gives CASSPGSNSPLHF.

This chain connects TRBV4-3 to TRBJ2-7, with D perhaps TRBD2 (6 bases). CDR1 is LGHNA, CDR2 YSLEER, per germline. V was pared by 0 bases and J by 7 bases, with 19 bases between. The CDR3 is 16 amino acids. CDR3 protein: CASSQDLRGRGGEQYF. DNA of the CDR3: TGCGCCAGCAGCCAAGACCTCAGAGGACGGGGAGGAGAGCAGTACTTC.

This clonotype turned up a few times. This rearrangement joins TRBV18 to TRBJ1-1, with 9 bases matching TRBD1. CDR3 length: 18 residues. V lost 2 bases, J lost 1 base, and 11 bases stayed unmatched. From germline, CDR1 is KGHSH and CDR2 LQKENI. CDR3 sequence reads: CASSPSYVTGGRNTEAFF. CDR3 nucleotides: TGTGCCAGCTCACCATCATATGTGACAGGGGGTCGGAACACTGAAGCTTTCTTT.

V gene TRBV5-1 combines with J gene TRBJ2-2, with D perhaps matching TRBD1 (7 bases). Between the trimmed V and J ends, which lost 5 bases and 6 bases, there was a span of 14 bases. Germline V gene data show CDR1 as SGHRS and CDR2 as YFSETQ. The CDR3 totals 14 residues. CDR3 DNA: TGCGCCAGCAGTCGCGACAGGGAGGCCGGGGAGCTGTTTTTT. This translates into CASSRDREAGELFF.

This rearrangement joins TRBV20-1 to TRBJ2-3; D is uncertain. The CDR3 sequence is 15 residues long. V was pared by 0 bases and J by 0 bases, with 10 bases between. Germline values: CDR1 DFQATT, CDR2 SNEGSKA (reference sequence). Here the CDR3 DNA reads TGCAGTGCTAGAGATTTGGGGTCTAGCACAGATACGCAGTATTTT. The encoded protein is CSARDLGSSTDTQYF.

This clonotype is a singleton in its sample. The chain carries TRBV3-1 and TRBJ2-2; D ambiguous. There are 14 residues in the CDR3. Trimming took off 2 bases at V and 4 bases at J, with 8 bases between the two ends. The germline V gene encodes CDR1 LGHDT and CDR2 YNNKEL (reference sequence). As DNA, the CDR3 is TGTGCCAGCAGCCAAATGCGGACCACCGGGGAGCTGTTTTTT. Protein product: CASSQMRTTGELFF.

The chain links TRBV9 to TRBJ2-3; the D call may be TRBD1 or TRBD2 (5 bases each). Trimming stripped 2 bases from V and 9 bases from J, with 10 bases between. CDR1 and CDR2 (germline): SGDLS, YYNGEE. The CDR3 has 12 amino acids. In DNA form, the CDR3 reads TGTGCCAGCAGCGTCGAGGGGATAACGCAGTATTTT. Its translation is CASSVEGITQYF.

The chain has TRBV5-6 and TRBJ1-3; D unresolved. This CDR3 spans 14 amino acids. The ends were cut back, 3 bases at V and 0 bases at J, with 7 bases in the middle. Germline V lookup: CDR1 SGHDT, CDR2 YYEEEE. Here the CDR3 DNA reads TGTGCCAGCAGCTCCACATACTCTGGAAACACCATATATTTT. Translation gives CASSSTYSGNTIYF.

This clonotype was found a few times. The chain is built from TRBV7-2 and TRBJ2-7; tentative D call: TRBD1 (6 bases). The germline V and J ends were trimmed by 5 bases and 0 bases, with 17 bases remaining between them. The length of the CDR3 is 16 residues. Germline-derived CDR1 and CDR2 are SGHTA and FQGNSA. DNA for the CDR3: TGTGCCAGCAGCGCACAGGGCACGTTACTCTCCTACGAGCAGTACTTC. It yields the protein CASSAQGTLLSYEQYF.

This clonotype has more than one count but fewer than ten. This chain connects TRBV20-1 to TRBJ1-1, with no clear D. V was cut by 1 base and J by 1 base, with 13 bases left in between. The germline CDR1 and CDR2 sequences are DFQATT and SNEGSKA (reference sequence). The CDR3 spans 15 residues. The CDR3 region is CSARGGKGQNTEAFF. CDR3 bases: TGCAGTGCTAGAGGCGGGAAAGGTCAGAACACTGAAGCTTTCTTT.